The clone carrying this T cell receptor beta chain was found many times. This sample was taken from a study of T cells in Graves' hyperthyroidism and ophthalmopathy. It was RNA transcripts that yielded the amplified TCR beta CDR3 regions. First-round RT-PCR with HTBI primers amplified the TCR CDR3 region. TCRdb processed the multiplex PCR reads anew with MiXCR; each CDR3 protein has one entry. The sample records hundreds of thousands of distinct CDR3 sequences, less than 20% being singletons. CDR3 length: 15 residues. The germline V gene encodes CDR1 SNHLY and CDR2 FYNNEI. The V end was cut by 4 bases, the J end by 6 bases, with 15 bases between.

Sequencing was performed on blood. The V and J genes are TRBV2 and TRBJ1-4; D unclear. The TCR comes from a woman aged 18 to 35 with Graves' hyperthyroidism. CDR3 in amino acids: CASSGNGLGHEKLFF. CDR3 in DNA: TGTGCCAGCAGTGGAAACGGGCTAGGGCATGAAAAACTGTTTTTT.